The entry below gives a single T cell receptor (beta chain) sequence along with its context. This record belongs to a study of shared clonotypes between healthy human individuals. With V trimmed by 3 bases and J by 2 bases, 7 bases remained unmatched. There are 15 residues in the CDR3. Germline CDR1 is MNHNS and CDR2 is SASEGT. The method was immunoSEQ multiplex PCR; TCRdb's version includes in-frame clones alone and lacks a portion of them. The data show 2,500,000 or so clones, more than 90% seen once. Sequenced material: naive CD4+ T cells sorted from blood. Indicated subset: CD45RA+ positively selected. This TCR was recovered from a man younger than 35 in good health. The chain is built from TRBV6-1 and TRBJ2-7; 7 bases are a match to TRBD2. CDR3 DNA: TGTGCCAGCAGTGACAGGGCTAGCGGTACCTACGAGCAGTACTTC. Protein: CASSDRASGTYEQYF.